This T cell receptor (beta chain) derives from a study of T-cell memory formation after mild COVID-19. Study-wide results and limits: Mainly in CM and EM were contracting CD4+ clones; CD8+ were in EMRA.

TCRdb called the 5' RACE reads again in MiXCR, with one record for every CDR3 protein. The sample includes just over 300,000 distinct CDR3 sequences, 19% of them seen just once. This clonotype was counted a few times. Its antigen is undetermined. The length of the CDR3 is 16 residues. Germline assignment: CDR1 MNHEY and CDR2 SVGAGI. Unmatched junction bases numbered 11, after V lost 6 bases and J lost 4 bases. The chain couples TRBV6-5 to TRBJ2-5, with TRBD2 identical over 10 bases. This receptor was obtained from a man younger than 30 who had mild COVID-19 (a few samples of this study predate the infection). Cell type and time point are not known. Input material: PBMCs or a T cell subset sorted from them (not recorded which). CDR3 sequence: CASRPFSGGALETQYF. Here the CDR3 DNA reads TGTGCCAGCAGACCATTCAGCGGGGGGGCCTTAGAGACCCAGTACTTC.